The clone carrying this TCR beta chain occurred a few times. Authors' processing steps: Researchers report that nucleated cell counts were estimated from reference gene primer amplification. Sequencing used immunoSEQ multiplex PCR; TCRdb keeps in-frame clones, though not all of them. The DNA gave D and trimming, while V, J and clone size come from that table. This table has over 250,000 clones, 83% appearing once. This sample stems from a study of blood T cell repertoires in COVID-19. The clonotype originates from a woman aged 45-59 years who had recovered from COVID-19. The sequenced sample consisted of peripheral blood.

CDR3 sequence (DNA): TGTGCCAGCAGGACCACCGGGTTAGCTAACTATGGCTACACCTTC. Translation: CASRTTGLANYGYTF. The V call is TRBV27, the J call TRBJ1-2, with D unresolved. V gave up 6 bases and J gave up 0 bases, with 14 bases separating them. The CDR3 length is 15 residues. Germline V gene lookup returns CDR1 MNHEY and CDR2 SMNVEV (reference sequence).